These 30 T cell receptor beta chains originate from one sample sequenced in a study of blood T cell repertoires in COVID-19. Only in-frame clones appear in the TCRdb table, and some are missing; sequencing was by immunoSEQ multiplex PCR. The sample consists of roughly 380,000 clones, approximately 87% of them appearing once. Sequenced sample: PBMCs or T cells enriched from blood (not recorded which). The receptors here all came from a man aged 30-40 years who had recovered from COVID-19.

The CDR3 DNA sequence: TGTGCCAGCAGCTTTAGGACAGGTCGAACACACGATGAGCAGTTCTTC. It specifies CASSFRTGRTHDEQFF. The V call is TRBV5-6, the J call TRBJ2-1, with TRBD1 matching 7 bases. Looked up from germline, CDR1 is SGHDT and CDR2 is YYEEEE. The trim removed 2 bases at V and 8 bases at J, leaving 13 bases unmatched. This CDR3 spans 16 amino acids.

The V call is TRBV6-5, the J call TRBJ2-2; 8 bases line up with TRBD2. The CDR3 contains 14 residues. Germline V gene lookup returns CDR1 MNHEY and CDR2 SVGAGI. Trimming took 7 bases from V and 8 from J; bases not matched to a gene: 9. The CDR3 nucleotides read TGTGCCAGCATCCCTTCGGGAGGGGTAGGGGAGCTGTTTTTT. It is translated as CASIPSGGVGELFF.

The chain links TRBV6-5 to TRBJ1-1; D may be TRBD1 (6 bases). The CDR3 is 15 amino acids. V shed 5 bases and J shed 1 base, with 14 bases lying between them. Germline V gene data show CDR1 as MNHEY and CDR2 as SVGAGI. CDR3 in amino acids: CASSTGGQQNTEAFF. DNA for the CDR3: TGTGCCAGCAGTACTGGAGGACAGCAGAACACTGAAGCTTTCTTT.

The chain joins TRBV30 to TRBJ1-5; D is possibly TRBD1 (6 bases). The germline V gene encodes CDR1 GTSNPN and CDR2 SVGIG (reference sequence). The CDR3 contains 15 residues. The V end lost 1 base, the J end lost 7 bases, and 17 bases lay between the germline ends. In nucleotides, the CDR3 is TGTGCCTGGAGTGCCACCTGGCAGGGGCGCCAGCCCCAGCATTTT. Translating it yields CAWSATWQGRQPQHF.

V is TRBV27 and J is TRBJ1-5; possibly TRBD1 for D (6 bases). The CDR3 is 13 amino acids. Germline lookup yields CDR1 MNHEY and CDR2 SMNVEV (reference sequence). Between the trimmed V and J ends, which lost 6 bases and 5 bases, there was a span of 11 bases. CDR3 bases: TGTGCCAGCAGGCAGGGGACCCATCAGCCCCAGCATTTT. Residues: CASRQGTHQPQHF.

This clone was seen once. The chain employs TRBV30 and TRBJ1-5; TRBD1 might be the D (5 bases). V dropped 3 bases and J dropped 3 bases, with 12 bases sitting between them. This CDR3 contains 14 residues. The V gene's germline CDR1 is GTSNPN and CDR2 SVGIG (reference sequence). The CDR3 coding sequence is TGTGCCTGGAGCCTCGGGGGGACCAATCAGCCCCAGCATTTT. Protein: CAWSLGGTNQPQHF.

This clone has just one count. The chain couples TRBV9 to TRBJ1-5; weak D call: TRBD1 (5 bases). Per germline, CDR1 SGDLS and CDR2 YYNGEE. The V gene lost 4 bases and the J gene lost 6 bases, with 11 bases spanning the gap. CDR3 length: 13 residues. The CDR3 reads CASSRAGGQPQHF. Here the CDR3 DNA reads TGTGCCAGCAGCCGGGCGGGGGGTCAGCCCCAGCATTTT.

The CDR3 protein is CASSEGLARYNEQFF. CDR3 coding DNA: TGTGCCAGCAGTGAGGGACTAGCGCGATACAATGAGCAGTTCTTC. V usage is TRBV2 and J usage is TRBJ2-1, with 10 nucleotides matching TRBD2. Germline V gene data show CDR1 as SNHLY and CDR2 as FYNNEI. The CDR3 runs 15 residues. V lost 3 bases, J lost 4 bases, and 3 bases stayed unmatched.

The chain carries TRBV27 and TRBJ1-2; TRBD1 matches at 7 bases. V was clipped by 5 bases and J by 7 bases; unmatched bases: 16. The CDR3 consists of 16 residues. From germline, CDR1 is MNHEY and CDR2 SMNVEV (reference sequence). CDR3 amino acids: CASSTRQGARGSGYTF. DNA for the CDR3: TGTGCCAGCAGTACGCGACAGGGAGCAAGGGGGTCTGGCTACACCTTC.

The chain uses TRBV5-4 and TRBJ2-7, with TRBD2 as a possible D gene (6 bases). The CDR3 covers 15 residues. Trimming pared 6 bases from V and 5 bases from J, leaving 21 bases between. CDR1 and CDR2 from the germline V gene are SGHNT and YYREEE (reference sequence). The CDR3: CASTRIGGLEDEQYF. For the CDR3, the DNA is TGTGCCAGCACCCGAATTGGGGGGTTGGAGGACGAGCAGTACTTC.

The chain has TRBV2 and TRBJ1-5; D not certain. Germline V gene data show CDR1 as SNHLY and CDR2 as FYNNEI. CDR3 length: 14 amino acids. V was trimmed by 11 bases and J by 4 bases, leaving 18 bases between them. CDR3 loop: CAVRARGLNQPQHF. The DNA for the CDR3 is TGTGCCGTCCGGGCCCGAGGGCTAAATCAGCCCCAGCATTTT.

The chain employs TRBV13 and TRBJ2-3, with TRBD1 matching over 9 bases. Losses at the gene ends were 5 bases for V and 0 bases for J; bases not matched to a gene: 3. The CDR3 runs 15 residues. CDR1 is PRHDT and CDR2 is FYEKMQ in the germline V gene (reference sequence). The CDR3 loop is CASSTGQGSTDTQYF. CDR3 bases: TGTGCCAGCAGCACGGGACAGGGAAGCACAGATACGCAGTATTTT.

The rearrangement links TRBV5-1 to TRBJ2-1, with 7 bases aligning to TRBD2. In germline, CDR1 is SGHRS, CDR2 YFSETQ. Losses at the gene ends were 4 bases for V and 3 bases for J; bases not matched to a gene: 13. The CDR3 runs 17 residues. Written as DNA, the CDR3 is TGCGCCAGCAGCCTGTGGCCCCAAAGCGGGGACTACAATGAGCAGTTCTTC. This codes for CASSLWPQSGDYNEQFF.

V usage is TRBV6-5 and J usage is TRBJ2-3; possible D gene TRBD2, 5 bases. The ends were cut back, 2 bases at V and 2 bases at J, with 14 bases in the middle. This CDR3 has 16 residues. From germline, CDR1 is MNHEY and CDR2 SVGAGI. CDR3 nucleotides: TGTGCCAGCAGTTACGATTGGAGAGGGAACACAGATACGCAGTATTTT. Translated: CASSYDWRGNTDTQYF.

The chain carries TRBV19 and TRBJ2-1; TRBD2 might be the D (6 bases). The CDR3 is 14 amino acids. Trimming cost V 5 bases and J 0 bases, with 8 bases left between them. Germline CDR1 reads LNHDA; CDR2 reads SQIVND (reference sequence). The CDR3 spells CASSRGISYNEQFF. The CDR3 DNA follows: TGTGCCAGTAGTCGGGGGATCTCCTACAATGAGCAGTTCTTC.

V and J are TRBV5-4 and TRBJ2-5; D gene unclear. V dropped 3 bases and J dropped 5 bases, with 11 bases sitting between them. The CDR3 extends over 13 amino acids. Germline V gene data show CDR1 as SGHNT and CDR2 as YYREEE (reference sequence). CDR3 sequence: CASSSLPAETQYF. CDR3 sequence (DNA): TGTGCCAGCAGCTCCCTCCCAGCGGAGACCCAGTACTTC.

This chain's CDR3 is CASSRTGTGLGNTIYF. CDR3 in DNA: TGTGCCAGCAGTCGCACCGGGACAGGGCTTGGAAACACCATATATTTT. The genes are TRBV27 and TRBJ1-3; TRBD1 aligns across 9 bases. The CDR3 totals 16 residues. Germline V gene sequence: CDR1 MNHEY, CDR2 SMNVEV (reference sequence). J lost 3 bases, V lost 5 bases, and 8 bases had no gene match.

This clone was recorded only once. The chain links TRBV5-1 to TRBJ2-3, with TRBD1 matching 7 bases. Germline V gene sequence: CDR1 SGHRS, CDR2 YFSETQ. The CDR3 has 15 amino acids. J was trimmed by 2 bases and V by 0 bases; bases with no gene match: 3. The CDR3 reads CASSLGGQTTDTQYF. The CDR3 DNA reads TGCGCCAGCAGCTTGGGGGGACAGACCACAGATACGCAGTATTTT.

The chain has TRBV27 and TRBJ1-1; TRBD1 might be the D (5 bases). The germline CDR1 and CDR2 sequences are MNHEY and SMNVEV (reference sequence). The V and J ends lost 5 bases and 7 bases respectively, with 11 bases between them. This CDR3 is built from 12 residues. The CDR3 nucleotides read TGTGCCAGCAGTGCAGGGTTCATTGAAGCTTTCTTT. It encodes CASSAGFIEAFF.

The chain employs TRBV4-2 and TRBJ2-2; 7 bases are a match to TRBD2. CDR1 is LGHNA and CDR2 is YNFKEQ in the germline V gene. The CDR3 runs 18 residues. V shed 2 bases and J 0 bases; nucleotides not matched to a gene: 9. CDR3 region: CASSQLGLRGSNTGELFF. The CDR3 bases are TGTGCCAGCAGCCAACTGGGACTAAGAGGCTCGAACACCGGGGAGCTGTTTTTT.

This chain joins TRBV5-6 and TRBJ2-2; TRBD2 might be the D (5 bases). Trimming cost V 5 bases and J 2 bases, with 13 bases left between them. The CDR3 is 15 residues long. From germline, CDR1 is SGHDT and CDR2 YYEEEE. CDR3 sequence (DNA): TGTGCCAGCAGTTTCGGAGGAGTTAACACCGGGGAGCTGTTTTTT. Encoded protein: CASSFGGVNTGELFF.

The chain has TRBV4-3 and TRBJ1-2; TRBD1 is a possible D gene (6 bases). Per germline, CDR1 LGHNA and CDR2 YSLEER. The length of the CDR3 is 15 residues. Trimming removed 1 base at V and 7 bases at J, with 16 bases between. The CDR3 nucleotides are TGCGCCAGCAGCCAAGTGGGGCAGGGGAGGGGTGGCTACACCTTC. Its translation is CASSQVGQGRGGYTF.

Concerning this clone itself: The sample contains more than one DNA sequence encoding this CDR3. This rearrangement joins TRBV30 to TRBJ1-5; 7 nucleotides agree with TRBD1. V trimming: 2 bases; J trimming: 1 base; junction bases outside the gene matches: 5. Germline V gene lookup returns CDR1 GTSNPN and CDR2 SVGIG (reference sequence). There are 15 residues in the CDR3. The CDR3 DNA follows: TGTGCCTGGAGTCGACAGGGTGGGAGCAATCAGCCCCAGCATTTT. Its protein product is CAWSRQGGSNQPQHF.

This clone was seen just once. V gene TRBV5-1 combines with J gene TRBJ2-2; D is unresolved. The CDR3 has 14 amino acids. V gave up 2 bases and J gave up 2 bases, with 7 bases separating them. Germline CDR1 SGHRS, CDR2 YFSETQ. The CDR3 spells CASSFWANTGELFF. For the CDR3, the DNA is TGCGCCAGCAGCTTTTGGGCAAACACCGGGGAGCTGTTTTTT.

The J gene is TRBJ1-3, the V gene TRBV12-5; no clear D gene. Trimming shortened V by 0 bases and J by 1 base, and 10 bases separated the two germline ends. This CDR3 comprises 16 residues. In germline, CDR1 is LGHNT, CDR2 FRNRAP. CDR3 amino acids: CASGLVLAGSGNTIYF. CDR3 DNA sequence: TGTGCTAGTGGTTTGGTATTAGCGGGTTCTGGAAACACCATATATTTT.

The gene calls are TRBV30 and TRBJ2-5, with TRBD1 identical over 9 bases. With 4 bases clipped from V and 5 bases from J, the junction kept 8 bases outside the gene matches. CDR1 and CDR2 from the germline V gene are GTSNPN and SVGIG (reference sequence). The CDR3 spans 14 residues. CDR3 amino acids: CAWKGTGGRETQYF. CDR3 coding DNA: TGTGCCTGGAAAGGAACAGGGGGCAGGGAGACCCAGTACTTC.

The V call is TRBV10-3, the J call TRBJ2-3, with 8 bases aligning to TRBD1. CDR3 length equals 18 residues. Germline CDR1 and CDR2: ENHRY and SYGVKD. The V segment lost 4 bases and the J segment 2 bases; nucleotides outside the gene matches: 14. The DNA of the CDR3 is TGTGCCATCAGTGCGTCGTCGGGGCGGACAGGGATCACAGATACGCAGTATTTT. The encoded protein is CAISASSGRTGITDTQYF.

This chain uses TRBV3-1 (or the pseudogene TRBV3-2) with TRBJ2-4; D ambiguous. Trimming pared 10 bases from V and 8 bases from J, leaving 9 bases between. This CDR3 spans 10 amino acids. Germline assignment: CDR1 LGHDT and CDR2 YNNKEL (reference sequence). CDR3 DNA: TGTGCCACACAGAGAGACATTCAGTACTTC. The encoded protein is CATQRDIQYF.

The chain combines TRBV6-4 with TRBJ1-1; tentatively, D is TRBD1 (5 bases). V was trimmed by 2 bases and J by 8 bases, leaving 9 bases between them. The CDR3 has 12 amino acids. CDR1 and CDR2 from the germline V gene are MRHNA and SNTAGT. CDR3 protein: CASSDNGGEAFF. Written as DNA, the CDR3 is TGTGCCAGCAGTGACAATGGGGGGGAAGCTTTCTTT.

The chain links TRBV19 to TRBJ2-2; D gene unclear. Trimming pared 3 bases from V and 4 bases from J, leaving 12 bases between. The V gene's germline CDR1 is LNHDA and CDR2 SQIVND (reference sequence). CDR3 length equals 15 residues. Here the CDR3 DNA reads TGTGCCAGTAGTATGTTTGCTGTCGGCACCGGGGAGCTGTTTTTT. Protein sequence: CASSMFAVGTGELFF.